Below, 25 T cell receptor beta chains from the same sample are listed, as sequenced in a study of blood T cells in healthy people across ages. Using a J-beta primer mix together with a sample-barcoded 5' primer, a second PCR was run for roughly 6 to 12 cycles. TCRdb used MiXCR to reprocess the 5' RACE reads, holding one entry per CDR3 protein. The profile shows 550,000 to 750,000 distinct CDR3 sequences, approximately 21% of them singletons. Source material: blood. The receptor set was obtained from a man between 65 and 79 years old in good health.

The V gene is TRBV14, the J gene TRBJ2-7; D is possibly TRBD2 (5 bases). This CDR3 is built from 15 residues. CDR1 and CDR2 from the germline V gene are SGHDN and FVKESK. Trimming left V 4 bases short and J 0 bases short, with 13 bases between. The DNA for the CDR3 is TGTGCCAGCAGCCCACGCACGGGGAGCTCCTACGAGCAGTACTTC. Translating it yields CASSPRTGSSYEQYF. The full variable domain, completed using reference TRBV14 and TRBJ2-7, is EAGVTQFPSHSVIEKGQTVTLRCDPISGHDNLYWYRRVMGKEIKFLLHFVKESKQDESGMPNNRFLAERTGGTYSTLKVQPAELEDSGVYFCASSPRTGSSYEQYFGPGTRLTVT.

The rearrangement joins TRBV20-1 to TRBJ1-2; TRBD1 aligns across 7 bases. Trimming cost V 1 base and J 1 base; bases outside gene matches: 6. Germline CDR1 DFQATT, CDR2 SNEGSKA (reference sequence). There are 15 residues in the CDR3. CDR3 bases: TGCAGTGCTAGAGTAGACGACAGGGTTAACTATGGCTACACCTTC. The encoded protein is CSARVDDRVNYGYTF.

The table lists this clonotype with a few counts. This chain links TRBV20-1 with TRBJ2-5; TRBD2 matches at 10 bases. The assigned J gene may be wrong: the sequence end matches TRBJ2-1 better. The CDR3 has 15 amino acids. Germline assignment: CDR1 DFQATT and CDR2 SNEGSKA (reference sequence). The CDR3 DNA reads TGCAGTGCTACCGGACTAGCGGCTCATTACAATGAGCAGTTCTTC. Its translation is CSATGLAAHYNEQFF.

This clonotype was seen many times. CDR3 coding DNA: TGCAGCGTTGGGGGGGTAGACGGCGCAAGAGATACCCAGTACTTC. Its protein is CSVGGVDGARDTQYF. The chain joins TRBV29-1 to TRBJ2-5; weak D call: TRBD2 (6 bases). CDR3 length: 15 amino acids. Trimming shortened V by 4 bases and J by 8 bases, and 23 bases separated the two germline ends. Germline V gene lookup returns CDR1 SQVTM and CDR2 ANQGSEA.

There are a few counts of this clonotype. The rearrangement uses TRBV7-2 and TRBJ2-1; tentatively, D is TRBD1 or TRBD2 (6 bases each). The J call is doubtful: the DNA matches TRBJ2-7 better. The CDR3 is 16 residues long. CDR1 is SGHTA and CDR2 is FQGNSA in the germline V gene. CDR3 DNA: TGTGCCAGCAGCTTAAAGTGGGGGGCACACTCCTACGAGCAGTACTTC. Translation: CASSLKWGAHSYEQYF.

The CDR3 reads CASSNPGQGTDTQYF. The CDR3 nucleotides are TGTGCCAGCAGTAACCCGGGACAGGGAACAGATACGCAGTATTTT. V usage is TRBV28 and J usage is TRBJ2-3, with 9 bases identical to TRBD1. This CDR3 spans 15 amino acids. The trim removed 5 bases at V and 3 bases at J, leaving 6 bases unmatched. Germline V lookup: CDR1 MDHEN, CDR2 SYDVKM.

This chain connects TRBV24-1 to TRBJ1-5, with TRBD1 as a possible D gene (6 bases). The germline V and J ends were trimmed by 5 bases and 7 bases, with 20 bases remaining between them. CDR3 length: 16 residues. Germline assignment: CDR1 KGHDR and CDR2 SFDVKD. CDR3 coding DNA: TGTGCCACCAGTGGGGGTGCGGGCAGGGGAGGCCAGCCCCAGCATTTT. It encodes CATSGGAGRGGQPQHF.

Points on this clonotype: A much larger clone is a single base away; this may be a read error. A read error is likely, as this CDR3 ends without the conserved phenylalanine or tryptophan. The chain links TRBV15 to TRBJ2-5; D is unresolved. Germline V gene data show CDR1 as LNHNV and CDR2 as YYDKDF (reference sequence). V was clipped by 3 bases and J by 4 bases, with 9 bases between them. CDR3 size: 13 residues. The CDR3 coding sequence is TGTGCCACCAGCAGGGTAATAGGAGAGACCCAGTACCTC. Translation: CATSRVIGETQYL.

This clonotype was seen once. The rearrangement links TRBV20-1 to TRBJ1-4; a weak D match, TRBD1 (5 bases). The CDR3 is 14 amino acids. The germline gives CDR1 DFQATT, CDR2 SNEGSKA (reference sequence). V was shortened by 4 bases and J by 4 bases, with 13 bases between the two germline ends. CDR3 loop: CSAMDIRLNEKLFF. The CDR3 nucleotides are TGCAGTGCTATGGACATACGCCTTAATGAAAAACTGTTTTTT.

The rearrangement uses TRBV11-2 and TRBJ2-5; tentatively, D is TRBD1 (5 bases). CDR1 SGHAT and CDR2 FQNNGV come from the germline V gene. The CDR3 covers 15 residues. V dropped 4 bases and J dropped 1 base, with 13 bases sitting between them. The CDR3 reads CASSSATASQETQYF. The CDR3, as DNA: TGTGCCAGCAGCTCAGCGACAGCGTCCCAAGAGACCCAGTACTTC.

This rearrangement joins TRBV2 to TRBJ2-1; 9 bases match TRBD2. V lost 4 bases and J lost 5; bases outside the gene matches: 6. The CDR3 runs 15 residues. Germline V gene lookup returns CDR1 SNHLY and CDR2 FYNNEI. Written as DNA, the CDR3 is TGTGCCAGCAGTGGACGCGGGAGGGTCCACAATGAGCAGTTCTTC. As protein: CASSGRGRVHNEQFF.

This clonotype came up a few times. This chain connects TRBV13 to TRBJ2-5; 15 bases are shared with TRBD2. CDR3 length equals 16 residues. Germline lookup yields CDR1 PRHDT and CDR2 FYEKMQ (reference sequence). J gave up 4 bases and V 5 bases, and 5 bases lay outside the gene matches. This chain's CDR3 is CASSPWTSGRVETQYF. CDR3 nucleotides: TGTGCCAGCAGCCCATGGACTAGCGGGAGGGTAGAGACCCAGTACTTC. The full variable domain, completed using reference TRBV13 and TRBJ2-5, is AAGVIQSPRHLIKEKRETATLKCYPIPRHDTVYWYQQGPGQDPQFLISFYEKMQSDKGSIPDRFSAQQFSDYHSELNMSSLELGDSALYFCASSPWTSGRVETQYFGPGTRLLVL.

The rearrangement links TRBV5-4 to TRBJ2-2, with 10 bases matching TRBD1. Trimming took 5 bases from V and 2 from J; bases not matched to a gene: 3. The CDR3 is made up of 15 amino acids. Looked up from germline, CDR1 is SGHNT and CDR2 is YYREEE (reference sequence). CDR3 in amino acids: CASRRTGGNTGELFF. The CDR3 DNA follows: TGTGCCAGCAGACGGACAGGGGGAAACACCGGGGAGCTGTTTTTT.

This clonotype was detected a few times. The chain employs TRBV5-6 and TRBJ2-1; unclear D gene. V lost 4 bases and J lost 6, with 20 bases in between. CDR3 length: 16 amino acids. Per the germline V gene, CDR1 is SGHDT and CDR2 is YYEEEE. The CDR3 coding sequence is TGTGCCAGCAGCCTTTGGACCGAGAGTCTCTCCAATGAGCAGTTCTTC. It encodes CASSLWTESLSNEQFF.

This clonotype was seen a handful of times. It may be a read error: a sequence one base away is much more abundant. The chain links TRBV7-9 to TRBJ2-1; 8 bases agree with TRBD1. With 4 bases clipped from V and 4 bases from J, the junction kept 6 bases outside the gene matches. Germline V gives CDR1 SEHNR, CDR2 FQNEAQ (reference sequence). The CDR3 length is 15 residues. CDR3 nucleotide sequence: TGTGCCAGCAGCTCAGCGAGACAGGGGTACAATGAGCAGTTCTTC. This encodes CASSSARQGYNEQFF.

This clonotype was observed a few times. This chain connects TRBV9 to TRBJ2-5; 8 bases fit TRBD2. Near its end, the DNA agrees better with TRBJ2-1, so the J call may be wrong. Germline V gives CDR1 SGDLS, CDR2 YYNGEE. The CDR3 extends over 15 amino acids. The CDR3 loop reads CASSVVAGKVNEQFF. CDR3 sequence (DNA): TGTGCCAGCAGCGTAGTAGCGGGAAAGGTTAATGAGCAGTTCTTC.

This chain joins TRBV11-2 and TRBJ2-5, with D unresolved. The DNA end lines up better with TRBJ2-1; the J call may be wrong. Germline loops: CDR1 SGHAT, CDR2 FQNNGV. This CDR3 is built from 13 residues. CDR3 bases: TGTGCCAGCAGCCGAGAGGTCCGACCTGAGCAGTTCTTC. As protein: CASSREVRPEQFF.

Turning to this clonotype: It may be a read error: a sequence one base away is much more abundant. V usage is TRBV3-1 and J usage is TRBJ1-4; D gene unclear. In germline, CDR1 is LGHDT, CDR2 YNNKEL (reference sequence). CDR3 size: 13 residues. Trimming left V 4 bases short and J 6 bases short, with 9 bases between. The CDR3 coding sequence is TGTGCCAGCAGCCGGGTAGTTGATGAAAAACTGTTTTTT. It specifies CASSRVVDEKLFF.

This clonotype came up many times. The chain combines TRBV27 with TRBJ2-7; 8 bases align to TRBD1. The CDR3 spans 14 residues. Germline values: CDR1 MNHEY, CDR2 SMNVEV (reference sequence). The V and J ends lost 2 bases and 1 base, in that order; junction bases with no gene match: 1. CDR3 loop: CASSLGDRSYEQYF. Written as DNA, the CDR3 is TGTGCCAGCAGTTTAGGGGACAGGTCCTACGAGCAGTACTTC.

This clonotype was seen a few times. At one end, the junction sequence differs from germline, possibly due to a read error. The chain is built from TRBV11-2 and TRBJ2-5; the match to TRBD2 covers 11 bases. The assigned J gene may be wrong: the sequence end matches TRBJ2-1 better. Germline V gene lookup returns CDR1 SGHAT and CDR2 FQNNGV. The CDR3 is made up of 16 amino acids. CDR3 sequence (DNA): TGTGCTAGCAGCCCGACGACTAGCGGGATTCGCAATGAGCAGTTCTTC. Translated, it gives CASSPTTSGIRNEQFF.

This chain links TRBV3-1 with TRBJ2-5, with TRBD1 matching 12 bases. The DNA matches TRBJ2-1 better at its end, which makes the J call doubtful. The germline V gene has CDR1 LGHDT and CDR2 YNNKEL (reference sequence). CDR3 length: 16 amino acids. The CDR3 DNA reads TGTGCCAGCAGCCGGCCGGGACAGGGGGCTTTGAATGAGCAGTTCTTC. It is translated as CASSRPGQGALNEQFF.

The chain joins TRBV11-2 to TRBJ2-3, with D perhaps being TRBD1 or TRBD2 (5 bases each). Germline CDR1 and CDR2: SGHAT and FQNNGV. The CDR3 runs 17 residues. Trimming left V 5 bases short and J 4 bases short, with 22 bases between. The CDR3 nucleotides are TGTGCCAGCAGCGGGGCTCCGAGGGGTCGTATCGCAGATACGCAGTATTTT. Protein: CASSGAPRGRIADTQYF.

This chain joins TRBV10-3 and TRBJ2-1, with 7 bases that match TRBD2. Germline lookup yields CDR1 ENHRY and CDR2 SYGVKD. The CDR3 contains 17 residues. V shed 6 bases and J 7 bases; nucleotides not matched to a gene: 18. The CDR3: CAIRASESLAAQNEQFF. For the CDR3, the DNA is TGTGCCATCAGGGCCAGTGAGAGCCTAGCGGCGCAGAATGAGCAGTTCTTC.

The chain joins TRBV5-1 to TRBJ2-3, with 7 nucleotides matching TRBD1. Germline CDR1 reads SGHRS; CDR2 reads YFSETQ. The V gene end was trimmed by 4 bases and the J gene end by 1 base; junction bases not matched to a gene: 6. The CDR3 has 15 amino acids. DNA for the CDR3: TGCGCCAGCAGCCTAACAGGGGCCCGCACAGATACGCAGTATTTT. Translating it yields CASSLTGARTDTQYF.

The sample holds a few counts of this clonotype. V usage is TRBV3-1 and J usage is TRBJ1-2, with a weak D call TRBD1 (6 bases). CDR1 is LGHDT and CDR2 is YNNKEL in the germline V gene (reference sequence). The CDR3 is 16 residues long. V lost 0 bases, J lost 4 bases, and 15 bases lay in between. The CDR3 loop reads CASSQEWGQGRYGYTF. In DNA, the CDR3 is TGTGCCAGCAGCCAAGAGTGGGGGCAGGGCCGCTATGGCTACACCTTC. Using reference TRBV3-1 and TRBJ1-2 for the parts outside the CDR3, the full variable domain is DTAVSQTPKYLVTQMGNDKSIKCEQNLGHDTMYWYKQDSKKFLKIMFSYNNKELIINETVPNRFSPKSPDKAHLNLHINSLELGDSAVYFCASSQEWGQGRYGYTFGSGTRLTVV.